The 21 T cell receptor beta chains in this list originate from one sample, sequenced in a study of cytomegalovirus exposure and HLA in healthy donors. The PCR had 60 Vbeta and 13 Jbeta primers. Assay: immunoSEQ multiplex PCR; the TCRdb copy retains only in-frame clones and omits some. Found here are fewer than 250,000 clones, 60% to 80% of them singletons; the top ten hold less than 4%. The sequenced sample was PBMCs. These receptor sequences come from a woman between 25 and 40 years old in good health and CMV-seropositive.

This chain connects TRBV11-2 to TRBJ2-7, with 7 bases identical to TRBD2. Germline lookup yields CDR1 SGHAT and CDR2 FQNNGV. After removal of 6 bases from V and 5 bases from J, the junction contained 7 bases not matched to a gene. The CDR3 contains 13 residues. CDR3 sequence reads: CASRVTAGDEQYF. The CDR3 DNA is TGTGCCAGCAGAGTGACGGCGGGGGACGAGCAGTACTTC.

With regard to this clone: At the DNA level, this CDR3 is encoded by other sequences in the same sample as well. The chain couples TRBV7-9 to TRBJ1-1; TRBD1 agrees at 8 bases. Germline V gene data show CDR1 as SEHNR and CDR2 as FQNEAQ (reference sequence). The V and J ends lost 5 bases and 4 bases, in that order; junction bases with no gene match: 3. The CDR3 extends over 13 amino acids. The CDR3 sequence: CASSPTGGTEAFF. CDR3 DNA sequence: TGTGCCAGCAGCCCAACAGGGGGCACTGAAGCTTTCTTT.

This clone was observed once. This chain connects TRBV28 to TRBJ1-2; D gene unclear. This CDR3 contains 16 residues. V gave up 5 bases and J gave up 6 bases, with 22 bases separating them. Germline values: CDR1 MDHEN, CDR2 SYDVKM. CDR3 nucleotide sequence: TGTGCCAGCAGTCCCATGGGTCGGGTTGACGAGGATGGCTACACCTTC. The encoded protein is CASSPMGRVDEDGYTF.

The table lists this clone with a few counts. The genes are TRBV5-4 and TRBJ1-1, with D maybe TRBD1 (6 bases). The germline V and J ends were trimmed by 4 bases and 4 bases, with 20 bases remaining between them. Germline-derived CDR1 and CDR2 are SGHNT and YYREEE (reference sequence). The CDR3 has 16 residues. CDR3 amino acids: CASSVGGALLGTEAFF. The CDR3 DNA reads as TGTGCCAGCAGCGTAGGGGGGGCGCTACTGGGCACTGAAGCTTTCTTT.

The CDR3 bases are TGTGCCATCAGTGTCGGCGGGGCTTACGAGCAGTACTTC. Protein sequence: CAISVGGAYEQYF. This chain joins TRBV10-3 and TRBJ2-7; possible D gene TRBD2, 6 bases. Trimming took off 4 bases at V and 4 bases at J, with 11 bases between the two ends. Germline assignment: CDR1 ENHRY and CDR2 SYGVKD. The CDR3 spans 13 residues.

This rearrangement joins TRBV7-9 to TRBJ2-1, with D uncertain. The CDR3 consists of 12 residues. V shed 2 bases and J shed 9 bases, with 8 bases lying between them. CDR1 and CDR2 (germline): SEHNR, FQNEAQ (reference sequence). The CDR3, as DNA: TGTGCCAGCAGCTTACAGGTGGGTGAGCAGTTCTTC. Encoded protein: CASSLQVGEQFF.

The chain has TRBV28 and TRBJ2-2, with 9 nucleotides matching TRBD1. Germline CDR1 MDHEN, CDR2 SYDVKM. The CDR3 contains 15 residues. Trimming cost V 5 bases and J 5 bases; bases outside gene matches: 6. The CDR3 loop is CASSQGQGRTGELFF. The CDR3 DNA follows: TGTGCCAGCAGTCAGGGACAGGGCAGGACCGGGGAGCTGTTTTTT.

V usage is TRBV6-5 and J usage is TRBJ1-5; a weak D match, TRBD1 (5 bases). In germline, CDR1 is MNHEY, CDR2 SVGAGI. The germline V and J ends were trimmed by 6 bases and 0 bases, with 12 bases remaining between them. The CDR3 is made up of 15 amino acids. The CDR3 loop reads CASRLQETSNQPQHF. CDR3 DNA: TGTGCCAGCAGACTACAGGAAACTAGCAATCAGCCCCAGCATTTT.

This chain uses TRBV27 with TRBJ2-7; 7 bases line up with TRBD2. This CDR3 has 15 amino acids. J gave up 1 base and V 2 bases, and 5 bases lay outside the gene matches. Germline CDR1 is MNHEY and CDR2 is SMNVEV (reference sequence). CDR3 in amino acids: CASSLSSGSSYEQYF. The CDR3 DNA follows: TGTGCCAGCAGTTTAAGTAGCGGGTCTTCCTACGAGCAGTACTTC.

V and J are TRBV4-2 and TRBJ1-5, with 9 nucleotides matching TRBD1. This CDR3 region has 15 residues. With V trimmed by 0 bases and J by 11 bases, 8 bases remained unmatched. Germline V gene data show CDR1 as LGHNA and CDR2 as YNFKEQ. The DNA for the CDR3 is TGTGCCAGCAGCCAAGATTCAGGACAGGGGCGATCCCAGCATTTT. Protein: CASSQDSGQGRSQHF.

The chain carries TRBV13 and TRBJ2-3, with a possible D match to TRBD1 (6 bases). Germline assignment: CDR1 PRHDT and CDR2 FYEKMQ (reference sequence). V gave up 5 bases and J gave up 2 bases, with 17 bases separating them. This CDR3 region has 16 residues. The CDR3 protein is CASSPKIGQPTDTQYF. The CDR3 DNA reads as TGTGCCAGCAGCCCGAAAATAGGACAGCCCACAGATACGCAGTATTTT. Complete variable domain (other parts from reference TRBV13 and TRBJ2-3): AAGVIQSPRHLIKEKRETATLKCYPIPRHDTVYWYQQGPGQDPQFLISFYEKMQSDKGSIPDRFSAQQFSDYHSELNMSSLELGDSALYFCASSPKIGQPTDTQYFGPGTRLTVL.

The chain links TRBV7-9 to TRBJ2-7; D is possibly TRBD1 (6 bases). The ends were cut back, 6 bases at V and 4 bases at J, with 13 bases in the middle. There are 13 residues in the CDR3. Germline V gene sequence: CDR1 SEHNR, CDR2 FQNEAQ (reference sequence). CDR3 region: CASSSGTFYEQYF. The CDR3 DNA reads as TGTGCCAGCAGTTCCGGGACATTTTACGAGCAGTACTTC.

This sequence joins TRBV7-9 and TRBJ2-7; TRBD2 might be the D (7 bases). V was shortened by 8 bases and J by 1 base, with 12 bases between the two germline ends. This CDR3 region has 13 residues. CDR1 and CDR2 (germline): SEHNR, FQNEAQ (reference sequence). The CDR3 nucleotides are TGTGCCAGCCAGGGGAGGGGTTCCTACGAGCAGTACTTC. Protein sequence: CASQGRGSYEQYF.

This clone was observed a few times. The chain links TRBV11-2 to TRBJ2-7, with D hard to call. CDR3 length equals 14 residues. The V and J ends lost 6 bases and 0 bases respectively, with 12 bases between them. The germline V gene has CDR1 SGHAT and CDR2 FQNNGV. CDR3 DNA sequence: TGTGCCAGCAGTGCGGCCTTTATCTCCTACGAGCAGTACTTC. The encoded protein is CASSAAFISYEQYF.

V is TRBV10-3 and J is TRBJ2-7, with TRBD1 matching 11 bases. The germline V gene has CDR1 ENHRY and CDR2 SYGVKD. The V and J ends lost 5 bases and 3 bases, in that order; junction bases with no gene match: 3. The CDR3 sequence is 14 residues long. Here the CDR3 DNA reads TGTGCCATCAGTATCGGGACAGGGGGCTACGAGCAGTACTTC. Protein: CAISIGTGGYEQYF.

The chain has TRBV5-1 and TRBJ2-2, with D perhaps TRBD1 (6 bases). The CDR3 is made up of 14 amino acids. CDR1 is SGHRS and CDR2 is YFSETQ in the germline V gene. Trimming removed 7 bases from V and 9 bases from J, with 19 bases in between. The CDR3 DNA reads TGCGCCAGCTTTCCGAGAGGGGGAACCAGGGAGCTGTTTTTT. The encoded protein is CASFPRGGTRELFF.

The chain recombines TRBV19 with TRBJ2-2, with 8 positions matching TRBD1. V trimming: 1 base; J trimming: 5 bases; junction bases outside the gene matches: 9. CDR3 length equals 17 residues. CDR1 LNHDA and CDR2 SQIVND come from the germline V gene (reference sequence). CDR3 loop: CASSIGQGSTRTGELFF. The CDR3 nucleotides are TGTGCCAGTAGTATAGGACAGGGGAGTACGAGAACCGGGGAGCTGTTTTTT.

The table lists this clone with a few counts. The chain carries TRBV19 and TRBJ1-1; no clear D gene. Germline CDR1 reads LNHDA; CDR2 reads SQIVND (reference sequence). The V gene lost 5 bases and the J gene lost 1 base, with 11 bases spanning the gap. The CDR3 runs to 14 residues. DNA of the CDR3: TGTGCCAGTAGTGAGGGATACGGGAACACTGAAGCTTTCTTT. Its translation is CASSEGYGNTEAFF.

The chain employs TRBV7-9 and TRBJ2-1, with 10 bases lining up with TRBD2. The CDR3 contains 16 residues. J was trimmed by 10 bases and V by 1 base; bases with no gene match: 10. The germline V gene encodes CDR1 SEHNR and CDR2 FQNEAQ (reference sequence). The CDR3 DNA reads TGTGCCAGCAGCTTAGTTAAAGCGGGAGGGCCGAAAGAGCAGTTCTTC. Its protein product is CASSLVKAGGPKEQFF.

The rearrangement links TRBV18 to TRBJ2-4, with 7 nucleotides matching TRBD1. This CDR3 spans 19 amino acids. V lost 3 bases to trimming and J lost 1 base; unmatched junction nucleotides: 15. The germline V gene encodes CDR1 KGHSH and CDR2 LQKENI. The CDR3 region is CASSPLRQGSLDAKNIQYF. CDR3 DNA: TGTGCCAGCTCACCTCTTCGACAGGGATCACTGGATGCCAAAAACATTCAGTACTTC.

This clone was found once. The chain carries TRBV7-2 and TRBJ2-4; 9 bases agree with TRBD1. This CDR3 is 16 amino acids long. CDR1 is SGHTA and CDR2 is FQGNSA in the germline V gene. Trimming cost V 5 bases and J 0 bases; bases outside gene matches: 5. CDR3 in DNA: TGTGCCAGCAGCGCCGACAGGGGGAGAGCCAAAAACATTCAGTACTTC. It is translated as CASSADRGRAKNIQYF.